These T cell receptor beta chains were read from a single sample in a study of response to subunit inactivated influenza vaccine. TCRdb called the RT-PCR reads again in MiXCR, with one record for every CDR3 protein. This sample has around 760,000 distinct CDR3 sequences, with about 14% found just once. The starting material was PBMCs from blood, obtained less than 15 days before vaccination. Receptors originate from a man aged 45 to 65 who received an inactivated influenza vaccine. Both conserved end residues are part of each CDR3. The order of the fields is J gene, clone size, D gene, V gene, CDR3 protein, CDR3 DNA. The D gene is left open where the match is weak. Clone size, where shown, is once, few, many, or a class for clones that have expanded.

>TRBJ1-6|few|TRBD1|TRBV10-3
CAIRPGTATYNSPLHF
TGTGCCATCAGGCCCGGGACAGCTACATATAATTCACCCCTCCACTTT
>TRBJ2-1|many|.|TRBV21-1
CASSKNQGAVHEQFF
TGTGCCAGCAGCAAAAATCAGGGGGCTGTCCATGAGCAGTTCTTC
>TRBJ2-5|.|.|TRBV27
CASSFNREVPVF
TGTGCCAGCAGTTTTAACAGGGAGGTACCTGTGTTC
>TRBJ1-5|.|.|TRBV15
CATSTAGPQWGNQPQHF
TGTGCCACCAGCACCGCCGGGCCCCAATGGGGCAATCAGCCCCAGCATTTT
>TRBJ2-7|once|TRBD1|TRBV2
CASSRPGTGDFSYEQYF
TGTGCCAGCAGTCGTCCCGGGACAGGGGACTTCTCCTACGAGCAGTACTTC
>TRBJ2-2|few|TRBD1|TRBV10-3
CAISVDGTGSGGELFF
TGTGCCATCAGTGTGGACGGGACAGGGTCGGGCGGGGAGCTGTTTTTT
>TRBJ1-4|few|.|TRBV4-3
CASSQRTDEKLFF
TGCGCCAGCAGCCAACGGACAGATGAAAAACTGTTTTTT
>TRBJ2-1|.|.|TRBV7-7
CASSLEAKGNEQFF
TGTGCTAGCAGCTTAGAAGCGAAGGGGAATGAGCAGTTCTTC
>TRBJ2-2|.|.|TRBV4-2
CASSQTLGFLGNTGELFF
TGTGCCAGCAGCCAAACCCTCGGATTTCTGGGTAACACCGGGGAGCTGTTTTTT
>TRBJ2-7|.|.|TRBV27
CASSLTHLPGTETYEQYF
TGTGCCAGCAGTTTAACCCACCTTCCAGGGACGGAGACCTACGAGCAGTACTTC
>TRBJ2-1|few|TRBD1|TRBV28
CASSSDRGLSYNEQFF
TGTGCCAGCAGTTCGGACAGGGGGCTGTCCTACAATGAGCAGTTCTTC
>TRBJ2-1|.|.|TRBV29-1
CSVGLRHPSSYNEQFF
TGCAGCGTTGGTCTTCGGCACCCGAGCTCCTACAATGAGCAGTTCTTC
>TRBJ2-2|.|.|TRBV30
CASDRFTTGELFF
TGTGCCTCGGACAGATTTACGACCGGGGAGCTGTTTTTT
>TRBJ2-5|.|TRBD2|TRBV6-1
CASSPSGGPTVGETQYF
TGTGCCAGCAGTCCTAGCGGGGGGCCCACCGTAGGAGAGACCCAGTACTTC
>TRBJ1-6|.|TRBD1|TRBV27
CASSPDRVGSPLHF
TGTGCCAGCAGTCCAGACAGGGTTGGGTCACCCCTCCACTTT
>TRBJ2-2|many|TRBD2|TRBV5-1
CASSPGLAEVGELFF
TGCGCCAGCAGCCCTGGACTAGCTGAGGTCGGGGAGCTGTTTTTT
>TRBJ2-3|few|TRBD1|TRBV7-9
CASSGHRGHEDTQYF
TGTGCCAGCAGCGGCCACAGGGGGCATGAAGATACGCAGTATTTT
>TRBJ1-2|few|.|TRBV6-5
CASSYSSRQTYYGYTF
TGTGCCAGCAGTTACTCCTCCCGACAGACTTACTATGGCTACACCTTC
>TRBJ2-7|few|.|TRBV3-1
CASSQDQSYSYEQYF
TGTGCCAGCAGCCAAGACCAGTCGTACTCCTACGAGCAGTACTTC
>TRBJ2-2|many|.|TRBV5-1
CASSFPFGELFF
TGCGCCAGCAGCTTCCCCTTCGGGGAGCTGTTTTTT
>TRBJ1-5|few|.|TRBV5-6
CASSSSQTVNQPQHF
TGTGCCAGCAGCTCCTCGCAGACGGTTAATCAGCCCCAGCATTTT
>TRBJ2-5|.|TRBD2|TRBV20-1
CSAHSGREPKTQYF
TGCAGTGCTCATAGCGGGAGGGAACCCAAGACCCAGTACTTC
>TRBJ1-2|few|.|TRBV6-1
CASTPRVGGGYTF
TGTGCCAGCACCCCCCGGGTGGGGGGCGGCTACACCTTC
>TRBJ2-1|few|TRBD2|TRBV10-3
CAISPGGLAELAQYNEQFF
TGTGCCATCAGTCCGGGGGGACTAGCCGAGTTGGCCCAGTACAATGAGCAGTTCTTC
>TRBJ1-6|.|.|TRBV18
CASSLRTESNSPLHF
TGTGCCAGCTCACTACGGACAGAATCAAATTCACCCCTCCACTTT
>TRBJ1-4|.|.|TRBV15
CATSLDNEKLFF
TGTGCCACCAGCCTGGATAATGAAAAACTGTTTTTT
>TRBJ2-7|.|TRBD2|TRBV5-1
CASSEAAGTDLNEQYF
TGCGCCAGCAGCGAAGCAGCGGGGACCGACCTTAACGAGCAGTACTTC
>TRBJ2-1|few|.|TRBV28
CASTPAPGQGRVNEQFF
TGTGCCAGCACCCCAGCCCCCGGGCAGGGCAGGGTCAATGAGCAGTTCTTC
>TRBJ1-2|.|TRBD1|TRBV20-1
CSASVTQGAQGYTF
TGCAGTGCTAGTGTGACACAGGGGGCGCAGGGCTACACCTTC
>TRBJ2-7|few|.|TRBV5-5
CASSLQADYYEQYF
TGTGCCAGCAGCTTGCAAGCGGATTACTACGAGCAGTACTTC
>TRBJ2-1|many|TRBD1|TRBV29-1
CSVVRTGVTGEQFF
TGCAGCGTTGTCCGGACAGGGGTCACCGGTGAGCAGTTCTTC
>TRBJ2-3|.|TRBD2|TRBV6-1
CASRGGGTDTQYF
TGTGCCAGCCGGGGGGGGGGAACAGATACGCAGTATTTT
>TRBJ2-5|.|TRBD2|TRBV6-5
CASSGSRETQYF
TGTGCCAGTAGCGGGAGCCGAGAGACCCAGTACTTC
>TRBJ2-1|.|.|TRBV2
CASTATEWNEQFF
TGTGCCAGCACCGCAACCGAATGGAATGAGCAGTTCTTC